This note documents a single T cell receptor (beta chain) sequence. What this receptor recognizes is not known. Base qualities are missing; no much larger clone stands one base away. This sample includes further DNA sequences coding for the same CDR3. CDR1 is given as SNHLY and CDR2 as FYNNEI, both from the germline V gene. There are 13 amino acids in the CDR3, from cysteine to phenylalanine inclusive. Only CDR3 DNA is held: 39 bases, read in frame from base 1. V and J lose 6 bases and 1 base, and a span of 9 bases separates them. The data belong to a study of cytomegalovirus exposure and HLA in healthy donors (dated by TCRdb to 2017 to 2019). Turning to the overall study: According to an earlier analysis of a few hundred of the donors, about 179 million T cells yielded roughly 110 million unique TCR beta sequences and around 280 Gb of sequence data. Roughly 290 gigabases of sequencing data and around 88 million unique TCR sequences made up an early release that covered some 640 HLA-typed donors. Of the approximately 400 genotyped donors, over 65% fell in the genetic ancestry cluster associated with self-reported Caucasian donors. The study aimed to test whether cataloging public T cell receptors could reveal signatures of past pathogen exposure. Using immunosequencing, the study profiled T cell repertoires from about 650 subjects and related those repertoires to cytomegalovirus serostatus. Besides the first cohort of around 670 subjects, a separate validation cohort made up of over a hundred different subjects was used. To predict cytomegalovirus infection status, the study brought together high-throughput TCR immunosequencing, statistical association of individual TCRs with disease status, and machine learning. A later analysis re-analyzed previously published TCR beta repertoires from 650 to 800 donors and added high-resolution HLA genotyping to study TCR occurrence patterns. Rather than drawing on any new phenotypic data, the later analysis identified candidate immune exposures from TCR beta sequences and the way those sequences occurred across donors. To decide whether each TCR beta V gene segment behaved as functional or pseudogenic, an earlier analysis of some 600 of the donors relied on high-throughput TCR beta sequencing. Alongside the repertoire data, information on donor age, sex, ethnicity and CMV serostatus was compiled. In a later genetic analysis, genome-wide SNP genotypes for about 65% of the roughly 670 donors were used, and that subset was treated as a discovery cohort. All discovery cohort repertoires had been generated using a single sequencing platform. Class I and class II HLA loci were covered by the typing at four-digit resolution. Typing coverage differed by locus: A, B, C, DRB1 and DQB1 were typed in about 620-630 donors, DQA1 in around 500, DPA1 in some 570, and DPB1 in around 440. A handful of DR-DQ haplotypes were handled as single units for association and clustering because linkage in the cohort was strong. Among 300 to 500 genotyped donors of the cohort, an average of about 220,000 unique TCR beta nucleotide sequences was sequenced per donor, of which 15% to 20% were non-productive.

What the research found in general, with its limitations: According to the authors, the approach could potentially be generalized to other disease states and immunological phenotypes. Sequencing depth was assumed to be roughly uniform across donors in the presence/absence analyses, though that assumption may not hold. Because counts were too low, about 17 rarely observed V segments, including chromosome 9 orphons, were excluded from the earlier analysis of roughly 580 of the donors. In a later analysis, TCR association rates were found to vary across HLA loci, with the most associated TCRs seen for DRB1 alleles and the fewest for HLA-C alleles. Some IMGT-functional V segments, including TRBV6-2 and TRBV6-3, could not be told apart with the 87-base-pair reads, so those segments were excluded. In a later analysis, HLA-associated TCR beta chains were found to be more clonally expanded and to have lower generation probabilities than equally common non-associated chains. In a later analysis, most CMV-associated TCR beta chains were found to appear HLA-restricted, with HLA associations seemingly driven largely by CMV exposure. Because HLA typing was unavailable for some donors at each locus, only the typed subset was used in association tests. Broadly in line with IMGT annotations, most TCR beta V segments showed up in productive rearrangements about 90% or about 30% of the time in an earlier analysis of around 600 of the donors. Linkage disequilibrium might explain the correlated functional status among segregating V segments, but an unknown experimental factor could not be ruled out. A total of fewer than 200 TCR beta chains were listed by the study as associated with cytomegalovirus. Several of the top co-occurrence clusters appeared to be linked to parvovirus B19, influenza, CMV and Epstein-Barr virus, according to a later analysis. The sequencing pipeline was judged likely to have produced a cluster of highly shared sequence variants as a technical artifact. Cytomegalovirus status was reported to be diagnosed by the classifier with high specificity and sensitivity in both the original and validation cohorts. A further reported finding was that TCR beta sequences accurately predicted the HLA-A and HLA-B alleles for most subjects in the first cohort. Immune exposure information for the cohort was limited to CMV serostatus. Compared with the approximately 720-donor mean, donors in an Asian-associated ancestry cluster had fewer N-insertions in productive TCRs, according to a later genetic analysis. An association between a missense DCLRE1C variant and V-gene and J-gene trimming of TCR beta chains was found in a later genetic analysis and replicated in an independent cohort. Most TCR sequences were observed very rarely across donors, whereas some public TCRs were present in many individuals. At a false discovery rate of 0.05, a later analysis linked under 20,000 TCR beta sequences to specific HLA alleles. Three of the identified cytomegalovirus-associated TCR beta chains were confirmed in vitro to be specific for cytomegalovirus antigens. Strong co-occurrence of HLA alleles, especially DR and DQ, made assigning TCR associations to individual alleles difficult. In this cohort, only TCR beta chains were sequenced, and detectable features were limited by the absence of alpha or paired-chain data.

Libraries were made using the immunoSEQ multiplex PCR assay. A mixture of 60 forward primers for TCR Vbeta segments and 13 reverse primers for TCR Jbeta segments was used in the multiplex PCR. The CDR3 region of rearranged TCR beta genes was amplified from genomic DNA by a multiplex PCR assay. On the Illumina HiSeq System, the amplified TCR beta libraries were sequenced as 87-base-pair reads. In the source study's methods: In a later analysis, 70 million to 95 million unique TCR beta chains were counted across the approximately 670 repertoires, and approximately 9.9 million of these chains were shared by at least two donors. Raw reads were error-corrected and collapsed into unique sequences by a nearest-neighbor algorithm in which closely related sequences were merged to remove PCR and sequencing errors. CDR3 sequences were aligned to IMGT reference sequences to assign V, D and J gene segments. For a sequence to be retained, at least a six-nucleotide match to both a V gene segment and a J gene segment was required. Rearrangements were called productive when the CDR3 lacked stop codons and stayed in frame with V and J; all others were non-productive. Following IMGT convention, CDR3 was defined as the stretch from the second conserved V-encoded cysteine up to the conserved J-encoded phenylalanine. Sequences without an unambiguous match to a single V gene segment were excluded from the earlier analysis of about 600 of the donors. An earlier analysis of 550 to 650 of the donors classified V segments as functional when productive rearrangements were above 56.7% and as segregating when the standard deviation between donors was above 5%. A statistical classification framework was built for diagnosing cytomegalovirus status from the catalog of TCR beta chain sequences. In a later analysis, TCR nucleotide sequences were compared against IMGT/GENE-DB human TR gene sequences so that V and J genes could be assigned. In a later analysis, CDR3 sequences and most-parsimonious VDJ recombination scenarios were assigned using the TCRdist pipeline. In a later analysis, each TCR beta chain was defined by its CDR3 amino acid sequence together with its V-gene family, and reads lacking a unique V-gene family were excluded. In a later analysis, a few hundred highly shared, low-generation-probability nucleotide sequences were removed to address suspected cross-contamination and a sequencing artifact. In a later analysis, a clonal expansion index was calculated for each public chain from normalized within-repertoire ranks of inferred template counts. A later analysis computed generation probabilities with a VDJ recombination model fitted to out-of-frame rearrangements, and checked the results against IGoR. In a later analysis, hypergeometric tests were used to score TCR-TCR, TCR-HLA and TCR-CMV co-occurrence, with a repertoire-size bias correction applied to TCR pairs. In a later analysis, false discovery rates were estimated by permuting HLA or CMV assignments 20 times. In a later analysis, co-occurring TCRs were grouped using DBSCAN, and TCRdist sequence similarity was added for clustering within HLA-allele-positive subsets. Repertoires with fewer than 30,000 or more than 120,000 public chains, plus five repertoires with anomalous nucleotide sharing, were excluded from co-occurrence clustering. TCRdb provides this immuneACCESS table in a form limited to in-frame rearrangements. Some clones are lacking; in checked studies, under half of them reflect an unresolved V gene, and why the rest are absent is not known. V and J calls and clone size are copied from that table; D and trimming were computed from the DNA. This sample is represented by over 150,000 clones; about three quarters of them were singletons. The ten largest clones take up 2% to 3% of the sample.

In total, about 650 healthy bone marrow donors made up the cohort. All cohort members were sampled while nominally healthy, although unrecorded immune exposures were likely present. The donor tested CMV seropositive, placing the donor among the 289 seropositive members of the cohort. Every donor gave a peripheral blood sample, and the peripheral blood mononuclear cells from that sample were used for TCR beta sequencing. The Qiagen DNeasy Blood Extraction Kit was used to extract genomic DNA from the blood cell samples. This TCR was recovered from a woman in her thirties or forties in good health and CMV-seropositive. The sample comprised PBMCs. The chain is assembled from TRBV2 and TRBJ1-1, and possibly TRBD1, on 6 matching bases. The CDR3 amino acid sequence is: CASRTDRNTEAFF. The sequenced DNA is TGTGCCAGCAGGACGGACAGGAACACTGAAGCTTTCTTT.